This record looks at one T cell receptor (beta chain) sequence and its context. Its antigen is currently unknown. The entry originates in a study of cytomegalovirus exposure and HLA in healthy donors. Study-wide context: Researchers found that roughly 77% of fewer than 450 genotyped donors fell within the Caucasian-associated ancestry cluster.

The study, taken as a whole, reports: In presence/absence analyses, roughly uniform sequencing depth across donors was assumed. As was reported, the classifier diagnosed cytomegalovirus status with high specificity and sensitivity. Researchers reported that three CMV-associated chains were confirmed in vitro as CMV antigen-specific.

60 Vbeta and 13 Jbeta primers were used in PCR. The method was immunoSEQ multiplex PCR; TCRdb's version includes in-frame clones alone and lacks a portion of them. Of 160,000 or so clones in the sample, 83% were seen once. This receptor was obtained from a man aged 50-59 years in good health and CMV-seropositive. Sequencing was carried out using PBMCs.

The CDR3 here is CASAYLQGLDGYTF. DNA of the CDR3: TGTGCCAGCGCCTACCTACAGGGATTGGATGGCTACACCTTC. The chain uses TRBV6-5 and TRBJ1-2; TRBD1 is a possible D gene (6 bases). V gave up 8 bases and J gave up 6 bases, with 19 bases separating them. Germline CDR1 and CDR2: MNHEY and SVGAGI. CDR3 length: 14 residues.